Listed here are 8 T cell receptor beta chains from one sample, sequenced in a study of blood T cell repertoires in COVID-19. Sequencing used immunoSEQ multiplex PCR; TCRdb keeps in-frame clones, though not all of them. The sample consists of some 150,000 clones, about 86% of them appearing once. The specimen was peripheral blood. The receptors derive from a human donor in a cohort sampled during active COVID-19.

The gene calls are TRBV11-2 and TRBJ2-7, with no clear D. V lost 5 bases and J 3 bases, leaving 8 bases between the germline ends. This CDR3 is 12 amino acids long. CDR1 SGHAT and CDR2 FQNNGV come from the germline V gene. The CDR3, as DNA: TGTGCCAGCAGCCGAGAACTCTACGAGCAGTACTTC. Protein product: CASSRELYEQYF.

V and J are TRBV2 and TRBJ2-2; D might be TRBD1 (6 bases). The CDR3 loop spans 13 amino acids. Trimming removed 4 bases at V and 5 bases at J, with 8 bases between. Germline CDR1 SNHLY, CDR2 FYNNEI. CDR3 amino acids: CASSGQVTGELFF. Written as DNA, the CDR3 is TGTGCCAGCAGTGGACAGGTGACCGGGGAGCTGTTTTTT.

This rearrangement joins TRBV11-2 to TRBJ2-1; 10 positions match TRBD2. Looked up from germline, CDR1 is SGHAT and CDR2 is FQNNGV. The junction had 7 bases not matched to a gene; V was cut back by 5 bases and J by 3 bases. This CDR3 is built from 16 residues. This CDR3 is CASSQTRTSGYNEQFF. In nucleotides, the CDR3 is TGTGCCAGCAGCCAAACGAGGACTAGCGGCTACAATGAGCAGTTCTTC.

V usage is TRBV6-6 and J usage is TRBJ1-1; TRBD1 agrees at 7 bases. V lost 9 bases and J lost 2; bases outside the gene matches: 12. The V gene's germline CDR1 is MNHNY and CDR2 SVGAGI (reference sequence). The CDR3 contains 15 residues. The DNA for the CDR3 is TGTGCCAGTGCGACATCTCGGGACAGAAACACTGAAGCTTTCTTT. Encoded protein: CASATSRDRNTEAFF.

The V gene is TRBV14, the J gene TRBJ2-7; no firm D call. The length of the CDR3 is 14 residues. From germline, CDR1 is SGHDN and CDR2 FVKESK. Deletions cut 0 bases from V and 9 bases from J, with 15 bases between. The CDR3 DNA follows: TGTGCCAGCAGCCAAGAACAGAGTTGGGCAGCGCAGTACTTC. As protein: CASSQEQSWAAQYF.

V and J are TRBV7-2 and TRBJ2-5; 7 nucleotides agree with TRBD1. V shed 5 bases, J shed 4 bases, and the junction held 7 bases outside the gene matches. Germline V gene sequence: CDR1 SGHTA, CDR2 FQGNSA. The CDR3 is 14 residues long. Written as DNA, the CDR3 is TGTGCCAGCAGCAAGGACAGGCTGGGAGAGACCCAGTACTTC. This codes for CASSKDRLGETQYF.

The chain is built from TRBV11-2 and TRBJ2-1; the match to TRBD2 covers 7 bases. Germline assignment: CDR1 SGHAT and CDR2 FQNNGV. CDR3 size: 14 residues. With 1 base clipped from V and 6 bases from J, the junction kept 3 bases outside the gene matches. The CDR3 loop reads CASSLAGGGNEQFF. The DNA of the CDR3 is TGTGCCAGCAGCTTAGCGGGGGGAGGCAATGAGCAGTTCTTC.

The CDR3, as DNA: TGTGCCAGCTTCTCCCCCCGGGGAAACATTCAGTACTTC. This translates into CASFSPRGNIQYF. V usage is TRBV6-5 and J usage is TRBJ2-4; tentatively, D is TRBD2 (5 bases). This CDR3 region has 13 residues. CDR1 and CDR2 from the germline V gene are MNHEY and SVGAGI. Trimming removed 8 bases from V and 6 bases from J, with 14 bases in between.